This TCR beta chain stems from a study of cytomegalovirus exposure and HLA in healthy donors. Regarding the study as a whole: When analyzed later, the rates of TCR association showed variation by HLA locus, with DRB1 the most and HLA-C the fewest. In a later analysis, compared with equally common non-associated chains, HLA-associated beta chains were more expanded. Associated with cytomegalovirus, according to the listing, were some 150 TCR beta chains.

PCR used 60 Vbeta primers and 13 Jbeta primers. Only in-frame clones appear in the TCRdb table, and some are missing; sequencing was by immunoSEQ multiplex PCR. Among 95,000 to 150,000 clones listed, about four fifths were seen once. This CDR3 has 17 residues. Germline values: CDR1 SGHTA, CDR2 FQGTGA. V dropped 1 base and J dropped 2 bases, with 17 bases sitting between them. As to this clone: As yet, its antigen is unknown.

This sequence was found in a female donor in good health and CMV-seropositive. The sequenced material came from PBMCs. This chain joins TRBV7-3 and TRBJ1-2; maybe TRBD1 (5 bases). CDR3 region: CASSLNPPGQTNYGYTF. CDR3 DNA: TGTGCCAGCAGCTTAAACCCCCCCGGACAAACCAACTATGGCTACACCTTC. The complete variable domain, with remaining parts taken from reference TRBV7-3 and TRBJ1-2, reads GAGVSQTPSNKVTEKGKYVELRCDPISGHTALYWYRQSLGQGPEFLIYFQGTGAADDSGLPNDRFFAVRPEGSVSTLKIQRTERGDSAVYLCASSLNPPGQTNYGYTFGSGTRLTVV.